This T cell receptor beta chain was identified during a study of shared clonotypes between healthy human individuals. Using approximately 200 ng DNA, 30,000 or so T cell genomes, the sorted-subset replicate PCRs were run. Clones were sequenced by immunoSEQ multiplex PCR, and TCRdb holds only the in-frame ones, with some missing. The sample lists about 2.1 million clones, about 93% occurring once. A remark on this clone: The antigen is not known.

The CDR3 has 15 amino acids. The germline CDR1 and CDR2 sequences are MNHEY and SVGAGI. V was clipped by 8 bases and J by 3 bases, with 20 bases between them. Study-wide points: Sequencing depth was a factor that was expected to affect clonotype sharing among donors. Represented genetic and exposure-history diversity was restricted by having few donors. Relative to clonotypes present in all four donors, those not shared had lower generation probabilities.

Naive CD8 cells lacked CD45RO and underwent positive selection for CCR7, leaving out terminally differentiated effector memory CD45RA+ cells. The clonotype was recovered from a man between 18 and 29 years old in good health. Some clones in this sample may be carry-over from other donors' samples. The V and J genes are TRBV6-5 and TRBJ2-7, with a weak D call TRBD2 (6 bases). The sequenced sample consisted of naive CD8+ T cells from PBMCs. The CDR3 protein is CASRSGLGLYYEQYF. DNA of the CDR3: TGTGCCAGCCGGTCAGGCCTGGGACTGTACTACGAGCAGTACTTC.